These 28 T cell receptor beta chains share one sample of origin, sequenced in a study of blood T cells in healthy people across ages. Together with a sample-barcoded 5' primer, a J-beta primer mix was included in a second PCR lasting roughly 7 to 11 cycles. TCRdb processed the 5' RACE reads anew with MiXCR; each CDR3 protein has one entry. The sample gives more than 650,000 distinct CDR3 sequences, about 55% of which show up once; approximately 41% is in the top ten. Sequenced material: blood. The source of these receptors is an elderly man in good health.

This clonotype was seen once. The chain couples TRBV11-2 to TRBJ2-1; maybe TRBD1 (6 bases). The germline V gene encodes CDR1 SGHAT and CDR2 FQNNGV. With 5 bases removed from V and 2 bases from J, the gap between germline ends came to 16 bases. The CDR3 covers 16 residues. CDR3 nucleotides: TGTGCCAGCAGCACCTACAGGGATCGGCCCTACAATGAGCAGTTCTTC. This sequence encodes CASSTYRDRPYNEQFF.

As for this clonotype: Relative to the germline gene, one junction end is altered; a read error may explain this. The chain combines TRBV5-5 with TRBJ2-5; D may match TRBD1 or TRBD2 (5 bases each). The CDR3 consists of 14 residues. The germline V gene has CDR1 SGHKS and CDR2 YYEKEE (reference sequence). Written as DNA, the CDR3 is TGTGCCGGCAGCTTGGGGGTCGAGGAAGAGACCCAGTACTTC. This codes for CAGSLGVEEETQYF.

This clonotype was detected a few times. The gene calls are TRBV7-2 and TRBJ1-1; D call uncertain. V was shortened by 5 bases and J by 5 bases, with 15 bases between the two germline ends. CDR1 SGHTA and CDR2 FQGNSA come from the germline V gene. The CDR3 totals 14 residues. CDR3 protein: CASSTPGGLTEAFF. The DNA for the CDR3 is TGTGCCAGCAGCACCCCGGGAGGGTTAACTGAAGCTTTCTTT.

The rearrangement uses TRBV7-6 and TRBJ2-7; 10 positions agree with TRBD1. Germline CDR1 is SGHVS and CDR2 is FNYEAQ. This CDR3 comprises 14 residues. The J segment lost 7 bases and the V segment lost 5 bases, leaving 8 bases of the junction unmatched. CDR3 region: CASSVGTGVGEQYF. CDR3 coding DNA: TGTGCCAGCAGCGTCGGGACAGGGGTCGGTGAGCAGTACTTC.

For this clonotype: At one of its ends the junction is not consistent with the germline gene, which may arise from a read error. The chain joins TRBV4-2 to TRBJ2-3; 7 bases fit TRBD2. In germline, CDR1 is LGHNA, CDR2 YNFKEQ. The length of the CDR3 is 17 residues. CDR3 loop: CASSQVSFPGGTDTRYF. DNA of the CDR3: TGTGCCAGCAGCCAAGTTAGTTTTCCGGGAGGCACAGATACGCGGTATTTT.

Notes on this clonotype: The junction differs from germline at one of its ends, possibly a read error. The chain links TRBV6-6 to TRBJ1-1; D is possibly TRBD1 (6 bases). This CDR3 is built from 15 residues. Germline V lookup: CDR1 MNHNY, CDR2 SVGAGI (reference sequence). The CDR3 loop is CASSYSGRGDTEAFF. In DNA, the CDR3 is TGCGCCAGCAGTTACTCGGGCAGGGGTGACACTGAAGCTTTCTTT.

The CDR3 bases are TGCGCCAGCAGCCCGCCCACAGGGGAAAAACTGTTTTTT. Amino acid sequence: CASSPPTGEKLFF. This chain uses TRBV4-1 with TRBJ1-4; the D gene is possibly TRBD1 (6 bases). The CDR3 totals 13 residues. Trimming left V 4 bases short and J 8 bases short, with 11 bases between. Germline CDR1 is MGHRA and CDR2 is YSYEKL.

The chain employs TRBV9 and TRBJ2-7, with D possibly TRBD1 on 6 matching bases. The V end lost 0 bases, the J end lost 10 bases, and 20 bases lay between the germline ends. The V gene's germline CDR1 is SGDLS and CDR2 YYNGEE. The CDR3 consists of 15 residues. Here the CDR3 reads CASSVGDTSLWIQYF. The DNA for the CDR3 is TGTGCCAGCAGCGTAGGGGACACCTCTCTGTGGATTCAGTACTTC. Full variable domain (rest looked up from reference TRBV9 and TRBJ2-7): DSGVTQTPKHLITATGQRVTLRCSPRSGDLSVYWYQQSLDQGLQFLIQYYNGEERAKGNILERFSAQQFPDLHSELNLSSLELGDSALYFCASSVGDTSLWIQYFGPGTRLTVT.

The CDR3 bases are TGTGCCAGCAGCAAGGACCCGGTCCCCTACGAGCAGTACTTC. It specifies CASSKDPVPYEQYF. V usage is TRBV5-5 and J usage is TRBJ2-7, with no clear D. The CDR3 totals 14 residues. V shed 4 bases and J shed 2 bases, with 13 bases lying between them. Germline V gene sequence: CDR1 SGHKS, CDR2 YYEKEE (reference sequence).

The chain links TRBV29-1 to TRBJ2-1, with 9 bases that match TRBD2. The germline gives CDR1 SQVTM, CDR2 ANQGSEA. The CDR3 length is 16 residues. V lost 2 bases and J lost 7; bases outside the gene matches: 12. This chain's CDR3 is CSVESRGSGSFNEQFF. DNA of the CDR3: TGCAGCGTTGAATCCAGGGGTAGCGGGAGTTTTAATGAGCAGTTCTTC.

For the CDR3, the DNA is TGTGCCAGCAGCCTCACCGACAGGGTGGCCACAGATACGCAGTATTTT. It encodes CASSLTDRVATDTQYF. The chain joins TRBV6-5 to TRBJ2-3; 7 nucleotides align to TRBD1. The CDR3 has 16 amino acids. Germline V gene sequence: CDR1 MNHEY, CDR2 SVGAGI. The V segment lost 6 bases and the J segment 2 bases; nucleotides outside the gene matches: 11.

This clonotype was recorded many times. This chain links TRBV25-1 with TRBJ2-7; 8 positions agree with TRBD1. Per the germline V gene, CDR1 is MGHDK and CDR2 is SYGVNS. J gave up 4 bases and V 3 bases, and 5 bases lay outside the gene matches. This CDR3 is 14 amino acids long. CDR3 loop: CASSEGTGSYEQYF. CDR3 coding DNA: TGTGCCAGCAGTGAGGGGACAGGATCTTACGAGCAGTACTTC.

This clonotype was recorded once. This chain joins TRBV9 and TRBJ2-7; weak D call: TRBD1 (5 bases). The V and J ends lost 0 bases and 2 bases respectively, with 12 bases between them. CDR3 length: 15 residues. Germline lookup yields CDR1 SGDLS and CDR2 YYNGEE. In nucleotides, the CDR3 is TGTGCCAGCAGCGTAGCCCCACAGGCGACCTACGAGCAGTACTTC. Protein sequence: CASSVAPQATYEQYF.

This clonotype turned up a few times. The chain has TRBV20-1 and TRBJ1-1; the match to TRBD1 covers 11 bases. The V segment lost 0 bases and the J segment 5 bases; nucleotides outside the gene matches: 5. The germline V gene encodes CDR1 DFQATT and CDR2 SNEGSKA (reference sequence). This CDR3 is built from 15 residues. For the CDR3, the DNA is TGCAGTGCTAGAGAGGGGACAGGGGGAGGGACTGAAGCTTTCTTT. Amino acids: CSAREGTGGGTEAFF.

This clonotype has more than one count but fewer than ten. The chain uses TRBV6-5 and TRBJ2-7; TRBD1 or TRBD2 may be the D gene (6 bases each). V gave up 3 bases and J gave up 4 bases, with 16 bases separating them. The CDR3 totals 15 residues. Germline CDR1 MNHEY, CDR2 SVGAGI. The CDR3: CASSYKRGGKYEQYF. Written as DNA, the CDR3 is TGTGCCAGCAGTTATAAGCGAGGGGGGAAATACGAGCAGTACTTC.

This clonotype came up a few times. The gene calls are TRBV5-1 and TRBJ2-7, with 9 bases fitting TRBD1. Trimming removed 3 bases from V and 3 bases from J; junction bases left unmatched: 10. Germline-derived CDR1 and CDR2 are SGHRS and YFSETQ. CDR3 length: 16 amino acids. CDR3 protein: CASSYSDRGNRYEQYF. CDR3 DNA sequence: TGCGCCAGCAGCTATTCGGACAGGGGCAACCGCTACGAGCAGTACTTC.

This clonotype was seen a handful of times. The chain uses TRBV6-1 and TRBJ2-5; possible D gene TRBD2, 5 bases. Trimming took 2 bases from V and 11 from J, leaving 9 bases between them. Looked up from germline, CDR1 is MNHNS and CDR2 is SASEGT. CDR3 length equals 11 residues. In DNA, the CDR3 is TGTGCCAGCAGTGAACGTGGGGAGCAGTACTTC. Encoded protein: CASSERGEQYF.

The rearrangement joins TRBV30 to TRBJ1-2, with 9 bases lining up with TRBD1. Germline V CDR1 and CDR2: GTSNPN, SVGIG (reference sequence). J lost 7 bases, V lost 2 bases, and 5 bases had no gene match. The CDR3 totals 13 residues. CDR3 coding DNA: TGTGCCTGGAGTCCCGGGACAGGGATTGGCTACACCTTC. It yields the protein CAWSPGTGIGYTF.

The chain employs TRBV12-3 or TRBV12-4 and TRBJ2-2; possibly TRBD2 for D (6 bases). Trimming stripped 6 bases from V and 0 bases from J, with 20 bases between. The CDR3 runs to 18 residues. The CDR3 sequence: CASRRAGAGTANTGELFF. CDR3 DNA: TGTGCCAGCAGGAGGGCTGGTGCGGGGACCGCGAACACCGGGGAGCTGTTTTTT.

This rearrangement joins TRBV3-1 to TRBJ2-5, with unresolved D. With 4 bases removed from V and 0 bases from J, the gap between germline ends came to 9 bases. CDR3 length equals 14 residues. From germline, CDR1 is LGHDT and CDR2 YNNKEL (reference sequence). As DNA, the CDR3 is TGTGCCAGCAGCCGCGTTGGGAACCAAGAGACCCAGTACTTC. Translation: CASSRVGNQETQYF.

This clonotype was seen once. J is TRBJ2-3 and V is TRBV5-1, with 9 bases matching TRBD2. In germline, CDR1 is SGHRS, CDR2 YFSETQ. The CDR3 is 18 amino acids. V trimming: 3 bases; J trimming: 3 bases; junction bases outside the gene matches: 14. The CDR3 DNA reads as TGCGCCAGCAGCTGGGGCGCGGGAGGGCCCTCAATGACAGATACGCAGTATTTT. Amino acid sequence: CASSWGAGGPSMTDTQYF. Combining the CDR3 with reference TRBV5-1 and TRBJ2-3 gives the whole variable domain KAGVTQTPRYLIKTRGQQVTLSCSPISGHRSVSWYQQTPGQGLQFLFEYFSETQRNKGNFPGRFSGRQFSNSRSEMNVSTLELGDSALYLCASSWGAGGPSMTDTQYFGPGTRLTVL.

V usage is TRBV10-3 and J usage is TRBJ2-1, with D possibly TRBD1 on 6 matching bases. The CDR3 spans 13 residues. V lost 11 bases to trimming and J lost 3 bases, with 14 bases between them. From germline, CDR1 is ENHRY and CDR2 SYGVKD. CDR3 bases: TGTGCCGCTGGAACAGGGAACTACAATGAGCAGTTCTTC. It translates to CAAGTGNYNEQFF.

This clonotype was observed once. The CDR3 is CASSSLHRGLDYGYTF. For the CDR3, the DNA is TGTGCCAGCAGTTCCTTACACAGGGGATTAGACTATGGCTACACCTTC. The chain employs TRBV12-3 or TRBV12-4 and TRBJ1-2; 7 nucleotides match TRBD1. The CDR3 loop spans 16 amino acids. V lost 4 bases to trimming and J lost 3 bases; unmatched junction nucleotides: 11.

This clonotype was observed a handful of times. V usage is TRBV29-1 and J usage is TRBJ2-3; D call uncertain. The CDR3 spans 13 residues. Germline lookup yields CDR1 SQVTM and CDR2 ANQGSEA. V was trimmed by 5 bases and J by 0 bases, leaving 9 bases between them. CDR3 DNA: TGCAGCGTTAGTTCACCGAGCACAGATACGCAGTATTTT. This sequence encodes CSVSSPSTDTQYF.

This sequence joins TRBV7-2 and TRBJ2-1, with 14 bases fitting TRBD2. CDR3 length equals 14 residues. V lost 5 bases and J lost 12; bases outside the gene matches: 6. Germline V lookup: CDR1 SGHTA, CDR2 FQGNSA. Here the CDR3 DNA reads TGTGCCAGCAGCGCGGGACTAGCGGGAGTTTCGCAGTTCTTC. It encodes CASSAGLAGVSQFF.

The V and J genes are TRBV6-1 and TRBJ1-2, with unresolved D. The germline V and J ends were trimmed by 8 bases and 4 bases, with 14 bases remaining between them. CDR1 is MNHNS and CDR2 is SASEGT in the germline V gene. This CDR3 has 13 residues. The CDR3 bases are TGTGCCAGCGAGAGGACCCTTCGCTATGGCTACACCTTC. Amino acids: CASERTLRYGYTF.

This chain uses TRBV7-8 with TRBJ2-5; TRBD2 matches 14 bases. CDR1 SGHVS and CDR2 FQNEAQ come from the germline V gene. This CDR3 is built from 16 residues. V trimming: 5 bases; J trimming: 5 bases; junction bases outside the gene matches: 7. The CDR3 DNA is TGTGCCAGCAGCACGGGACTAGCGGGAGTGGGTGAGACCCAGTACTTC. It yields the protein CASSTGLAGVGETQYF. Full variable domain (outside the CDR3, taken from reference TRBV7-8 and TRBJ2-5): GAGVSQSPRYKVAKRGQDVALRCDPISGHVSLFWYQQALGQGPEFLTYFQNEAQLDKSGLPSDRFFAERPEGSVSTLKIQRTQQEDSAVYLCASSTGLAGVGETQYFGPGTRLLVL.

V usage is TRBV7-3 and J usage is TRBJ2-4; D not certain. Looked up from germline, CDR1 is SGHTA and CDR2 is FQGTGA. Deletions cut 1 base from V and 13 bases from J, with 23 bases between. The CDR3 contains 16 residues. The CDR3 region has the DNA TGTGCCAGCAGCTTAATTGCCAGTAGCTCCTACAATGAGCAGTACTTC. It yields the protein CASSLIASSSYNEQYF.